This record looks at one T cell receptor beta chain sequence and its context. The antigen it binds to is not known. There are no base qualities to consult, and no much larger clone falls within one base. The source of the sample is a study of radiation and T cells in renal cell carcinoma (dated by TCRdb to 2019 to 2021). General notes on the study: The samples were obtained from a clinical trial, where primary renal cell carcinomas were treated with 15 Gy stereotactic body radiation therapy and then removed by nephrectomy 4 weeks afterward. TCR beta sequencing covered fewer than 60 samples in total, comprising roughly 26 tumors and approximately 27 peripheral blood samples. In the approximately 53 samples combined, 4 million to 5 million unique CDR3 nucleotide sequences were found, encoding 2,658,974 unique CDR3 amino acid sequences. Findings and caveats that apply to the study as a whole: Dynamics of the blood repertoire were not tracked past 4 weeks after treatment. No pretreatment tumor biopsies were available, so the baseline intratumoral presence of clonotypes could not be determined. In blood, the top tumor clonotypes increased between baseline and 2 weeks post-radiation and then shrank by 4 weeks, which suggests that tumor-resident clones expanded only transiently. Effects of radiation dose or scheduling on the TCR repertoire could not be addressed with the single-armed trial design.

V sheds 0 bases and J sheds 3 bases, leaving 8 bases between their ends. Based on the germline V gene, the CDR1 and CDR2 sequences are MNHEY and SVGAGI. From the cysteine up to the phenylalanine, the CDR3 has a length of 14 residues. The kept DNA is CDR3 alone, 42 bases in frame from the first base. The time point tag for this specimen amounts to: baseline pretreatment blood. Taken with the paper, the label for treatment or condition translates to: 15 Gy SBRT to primary tumor, nephrectomy 4 weeks later. To track tumor-enriched clonotypes, serial peripheral blood was sampled from radiation-treated patients at baseline and at 2 weeks and 4 weeks after SBRT. All patients had renal cell carcinoma with clear cell pathology. The QIAamp DNA Blood Mini Kit (Qiagen) was used to prepare genomic DNA for TCR sequencing. Only samples passing all quality control checks were included in the analyses. The immunoSEQ kit was used, according to the manufacturer's recommendations, to generate TCR beta libraries from genomic DNA. Library preparation used a first multiplex PCR with proprietary primers, then a second PCR adding unique barcodes, with bead cleanups after each round. A kit-provided positive control reaction and a negative control reaction were included in every sample batch. The final libraries were assessed on an Agilent 4200 TapeStation D1000 ScreenTape, pooled by volume, and quantified by qPCR. Sequencing ran on an Illumina NextSeq500 with a MidOutput 150-cycle cartridge, using 156 Read1 and 15 Index1 cycles with kit custom primers. The pooled library was loaded at approximately 1 pM with an approximately 20% PhiX control spike-in. In the authors' own workflow: The vendor-processed data were analyzed in R, and a clonotype was defined as all T cells that share the same CDR3 nucleotide sequence. In the clone abundance analyses, frequencies were normalized to the 10,000 most abundant clones in each sample. Public T cell clones, averaging fewer than five per sample, were removed before analysis. Tumor-enriched and baseline blood-enriched clonotypes were defined by at least a 32-fold difference in abundance between compartments. A beta-binomial differential abundance model was used to identify clonotypes that expanded or contracted between blood time points. The Baroni-Urbani and Buser coefficient was used to measure tumor-blood repertoire similarity, and groups were compared with two-tailed Wilcoxon tests in R. The immuneACCESS repertoire file appears here via TCRdb, limited to in-frame rearrangements. These files lack a portion of the clones; in checked studies, under half of the deficit traces to unresolved V genes, and the cause of the others is not known. Clone size and the V and J calls come from that table; the DNA yielded D and trimming. Within this sample are 140,000 to 150,000 clones, with about 87% of them counted one time only. The ten largest clonotypes hold 3.5% to 5% of the sample.

The sample in question was blood, obtained from a patient whose treatment included radiotherapy and nephrectomy. The clonotype originates from a woman between 70 and 85 years old with renal cell carcinoma. The sequence links TRBV6-5 to TRBJ1-1, with no confidently assigned D gene. The DNA reads as follows: TGTGCCAGCAGTTACTCTGACACCCACACTGAAGCTTTCTTT. It specifies CASSYSDTHTEAFF.